One and the same sample provided the 2 T cell receptor beta chains below, sequenced in a study of OX40 agonist ivuxolimab in advanced cancers. The assay was immunoSEQ multiplex PCR, and TCRdb's table has in-frame clones only and misses some. The sample holds 65,000 to 95,000 clones, 91% seen once. Material: CD4+ or CD8+ T cells sorted from blood, obtained in a trial of the OX40 agonist ivuxolimab. The receptors derive from an adult with an advanced solid tumor such as melanoma, head and neck, liver or kidney cancer.

The CDR3 sequence is CASSPYQGNEQFF. In nucleotides, the CDR3 is TGTGCCAGCTCACCATATCAGGGGAATGAGCAGTTCTTC. This chain connects TRBV18 to TRBJ2-1, with D tentatively TRBD1 (6 bases). Between the trimmed V and J ends, which lost 2 bases and 7 bases, there was a span of 9 bases. The CDR3 totals 13 residues. Germline CDR1 KGHSH, CDR2 LQKENI.

V usage is TRBV6-5 and J usage is TRBJ2-2; 14 bases line up with TRBD2. V was clipped by 10 bases and J by 5 bases; unmatched bases: 6. CDR1 and CDR2 from the germline V gene are MNHEY and SVGAGI. The length of the CDR3 is 15 residues. This CDR3 reads CATFRTSGRTGELFF. The DNA of the CDR3 is TGTGCCACCTTCAGGACTAGCGGGAGGACCGGGGAGCTGTTTTTT.